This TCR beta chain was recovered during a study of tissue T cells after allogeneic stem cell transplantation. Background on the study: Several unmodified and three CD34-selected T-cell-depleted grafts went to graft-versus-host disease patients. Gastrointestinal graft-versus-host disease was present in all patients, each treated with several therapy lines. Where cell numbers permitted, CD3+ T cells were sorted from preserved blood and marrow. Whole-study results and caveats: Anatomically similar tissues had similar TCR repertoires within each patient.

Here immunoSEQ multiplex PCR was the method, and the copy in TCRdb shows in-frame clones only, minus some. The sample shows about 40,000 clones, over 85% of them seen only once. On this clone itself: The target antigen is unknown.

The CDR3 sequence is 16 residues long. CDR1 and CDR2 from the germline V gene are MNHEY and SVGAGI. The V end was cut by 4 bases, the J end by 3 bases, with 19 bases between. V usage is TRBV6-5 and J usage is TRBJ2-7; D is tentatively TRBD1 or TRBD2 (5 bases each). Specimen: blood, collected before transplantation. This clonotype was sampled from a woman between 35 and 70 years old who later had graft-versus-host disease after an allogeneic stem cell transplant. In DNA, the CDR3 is TGTGCCAGCAGTTCCCTCCCGGGGCCAACCTTCTACGAGCAGTACTTC. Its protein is CASSSLPGPTFYEQYF.